The next 24 T cell receptor beta chains were all read from a single sample in a study of blood T cell repertoires in COVID-19. Assay: immunoSEQ multiplex PCR; the TCRdb copy retains only in-frame clones and omits some. The sample includes some 240,000 clones, about nine tenths of them seen just once. The sequenced sample consisted of peripheral blood. These receptor sequences come from a man between 60 and 75 years old who had recovered from COVID-19.

In this sample, this clone turned up once. The rearrangement links TRBV13 to TRBJ1-4; tentative D call: TRBD1 (5 bases). V was shortened by 6 bases and J by 0 bases, with 11 bases between the two germline ends. Germline assignment: CDR1 PRHDT and CDR2 FYEKMQ (reference sequence). The length of the CDR3 is 15 residues. The CDR3 DNA reads as TGTGCCAGCAGTGGGACTCCTGCAACTAATGAAAAACTGTTTTTT. Amino acid sequence: CASSGTPATNEKLFF.

This clone is a singleton in its sample. This rearrangement joins TRBV4-1 to TRBJ1-1; TRBD1 agrees at 7 bases. The CDR3 covers 15 residues. Per germline, CDR1 MGHRA and CDR2 YSYEKL. V shed 4 bases and J 0 bases; nucleotides not matched to a gene: 5. CDR3 in DNA: TGCGCCAGCAGCCGAACCGGGACAGTGAACACTGAAGCTTTCTTT. Its translation is CASSRTGTVNTEAFF.

The rearrangement uses TRBV3-1 (or the pseudogene TRBV3-2) and TRBJ1-3; no firm D call. Germline CDR1 and CDR2: LGHDT and YNNKEL (reference sequence). The germline V and J ends were trimmed by 0 bases and 0 bases, with 12 bases remaining between them. CDR3 length: 17 residues. This CDR3 is CASSQDRAGNSGNTIYF. The CDR3 nucleotides read TGTGCCAGCAGCCAAGATCGAGCGGGAAACTCTGGAAACACCATATATTTT.

This rearrangement joins TRBV6-5 to TRBJ1-5, with TRBD1 identical over 7 bases. J lost 5 bases, V lost 8 bases, and 6 bases had no gene match. Germline values: CDR1 MNHEY, CDR2 SVGAGI. This CDR3 region has 13 residues. The CDR3 here is CASGQVGDQPQHF. Here the CDR3 DNA reads TGTGCCAGCGGACAGGTAGGGGATCAGCCCCAGCATTTT.

V gene TRBV4-2 combines with J gene TRBJ1-5; no clear D gene. This CDR3 comprises 15 residues. Trimming stripped 5 bases from V and 0 bases from J, with 11 bases between. Germline CDR1 reads LGHNA; CDR2 reads YNFKEQ. CDR3 DNA: TGTGCCAGCAGCGAAGGGAGAGTTAGCAATCAGCCCCAGCATTTT. It encodes CASSEGRVSNQPQHF.

V gene TRBV4-2 combines with J gene TRBJ2-5; TRBD2 matches at 8 bases. CDR3 size: 16 residues. V was clipped by 4 bases and J by 4 bases; unmatched bases: 11. Germline V gene data show CDR1 as LGHNA and CDR2 as YNFKEQ. The CDR3: CASSRSPSAGGETQYF. Here the CDR3 DNA reads TGTGCCAGCAGCCGCAGCCCTAGCGCGGGGGGAGAGACCCAGTACTTC.

V is TRBV10-3 and J is TRBJ2-1, with 7 bases identical to TRBD1. The CDR3 spans 15 residues. The V and J ends lost 1 base and 5 bases, in that order; junction bases with no gene match: 5. In germline, CDR1 is ENHRY, CDR2 SYGVKD. CDR3 bases: TGTGCCATCAGTGAGTGGACAGGAGTTAACAATGAGCAGTTCTTC. Translation gives CAISEWTGVNNEQFF.

The chain carries TRBV19 and TRBJ2-4, with 9 bases identical to TRBD1. V shed 4 bases and J 2 bases; nucleotides not matched to a gene: 9. The CDR3 extends over 17 amino acids. Germline V gives CDR1 LNHDA, CDR2 SQIVND (reference sequence). The CDR3 sequence is CASSKGTGRESKNIQYF. The CDR3 bases are TGTGCCAGTAGTAAGGGGACAGGGCGTGAGTCCAAAAACATTCAGTACTTC.

This chain connects TRBV10-3 to TRBJ1-1; 10 nucleotides line up with TRBD1. V shed 3 bases, J shed 4 bases, and the junction held 8 bases outside the gene matches. Germline V lookup: CDR1 ENHRY, CDR2 SYGVKD. This CDR3 is 16 amino acids long. CDR3 bases: TGTGCCATCAGTGACCCTTACCGGGACAGGGGCACTGAAGCTTTCTTT. This encodes CAISDPYRDRGTEAFF.

V and J are TRBV5-1 and TRBJ2-1; 8 nucleotides line up with TRBD2. This CDR3 spans 16 amino acids. Trimming cost V 1 base and J 2 bases; bases outside gene matches: 5. Germline loops: CDR1 SGHRS, CDR2 YFSETQ. The CDR3 spells CASSLMAGGPYNEQFF. The CDR3 DNA is TGCGCCAGCAGCTTGATGGCGGGGGGCCCCTACAATGAGCAGTTCTTC.

The chain is built from TRBV7-8 and TRBJ2-3; D may be TRBD2 (6 bases). The CDR3 extends over 16 amino acids. Trimming pared 5 bases from V and 1 base from J, leaving 16 bases between. From germline, CDR1 is SGHVS and CDR2 FQNEAQ. DNA of the CDR3: TGTGCCAGCAGCCCTCGGGCGGGGCCCCGCACAGATACGCAGTATTTT. This translates into CASSPRAGPRTDTQYF. The entire variable domain, with the rest obtained from reference TRBV7-8 and TRBJ2-3, is as follows: GAGVSQSPRYKVAKRGQDVALRCDPISGHVSLFWYQQALGQGPEFLTYFQNEAQLDKSGLPSDRFFAERPEGSVSTLKIQRTQQEDSAVYLCASSPRAGPRTDTQYFGPGTRLTVL.

The chain combines TRBV5-1 with TRBJ2-5; D perhaps matches TRBD1 (6 bases). CDR1 is SGHRS, CDR2 YFSETQ, per germline. Trimming left V 1 base short and J 3 bases short, with 13 bases between. The CDR3 length is 15 residues. The CDR3 loop is CASSLIQGGEETQYF. In nucleotides, the CDR3 is TGCGCCAGCAGCTTGATACAGGGCGGAGAAGAGACCCAGTACTTC.

V and J are TRBV19 and TRBJ2-1; maybe TRBD2 (6 bases). The V end was cut by 6 bases, the J end by 7 bases, with 19 bases between. CDR3 length: 15 amino acids. Germline CDR1 and CDR2: LNHDA and SQIVND (reference sequence). Written as DNA, the CDR3 is TGTGCCAGTAGCCCGGACTATCCTTTTCCAAATGAGCAGTTCTTC. Residues: CASSPDYPFPNEQFF.

The chain uses TRBV5-1 and TRBJ2-2; 10 bases line up with TRBD1. Germline V gives CDR1 SGHRS, CDR2 YFSETQ. Trimming took 5 bases from V and 7 from J; bases not matched to a gene: 5. The CDR3 consists of 14 residues. In DNA, the CDR3 is TGCGCCAGCAGGTGGGGACAGGGGCTCGGGGAGCTGTTTTTT. The encoded protein is CASRWGQGLGELFF.

A single count supports this clone. The gene calls are TRBV9 and TRBJ2-5, with 12 bases aligning to TRBD2. CDR3 length: 17 amino acids. CDR1 is SGDLS, CDR2 YYNGEE, per germline. Trimming took 0 bases from V and 5 from J; bases not matched to a gene: 8. The CDR3 region is CASSVARLAGGSETQYF. The CDR3 DNA reads as TGTGCCAGCAGCGTAGCTCGTCTAGCGGGGGGGAGCGAGACCCAGTACTTC. Using reference TRBV9 and TRBJ2-5 for the parts outside the CDR3, the full variable domain is DSGVTQTPKHLITATGQRVTLRCSPRSGDLSVYWYQQSLDQGLQFLIQYYNGEERAKGNILERFSAQQFPDLHSELNLSSLELGDSALYFCASSVARLAGGSETQYFGPGTRLLVL.

The chain links TRBV11-2 to TRBJ2-1; 8 bases match TRBD2. Germline lookup yields CDR1 SGHAT and CDR2 FQNNGV. The junction had 10 bases not matched to a gene; V was cut back by 7 bases and J by 8 bases. The CDR3 loop spans 14 amino acids. The CDR3 DNA reads as TGTGCCAGCAACAGCAGACGGGGGGGCCATGAGCAGTTCTTC. It yields the protein CASNSRRGGHEQFF.

This rearrangement joins TRBV6-1 to TRBJ2-1; the D gene is possibly TRBD1 (5 bases). This CDR3 contains 15 residues. V was clipped by 1 base and J by 3 bases, with 10 bases between them. Per germline, CDR1 MNHNS and CDR2 SASEGT. The CDR3 nucleotides read TGTGCCAGCAGTGAAGGTCGGACACTCTACAATGAGCAGTTCTTC. Amino acids: CASSEGRTLYNEQFF.

The V gene is TRBV20-1, the J gene TRBJ2-7; 9 bases fit TRBD1. V gave up 3 bases and J gave up 3 bases; unmatched junction bases: 6. The germline V gene encodes CDR1 DFQATT and CDR2 SNEGSKA (reference sequence). CDR3 length equals 14 residues. The CDR3, as DNA: TGCAGTGCTAGTCGGGGACAGGGACTCTACGAGCAGTACTTC. This translates into CSASRGQGLYEQYF.

V usage is TRBV2 and J usage is TRBJ1-4, with 9 bases lining up with TRBD1. The CDR3 sequence is 16 residues long. The V segment lost 7 bases and the J segment 3 bases; nucleotides outside the gene matches: 9. Germline V gives CDR1 SNHLY, CDR2 FYNNEI. CDR3 nucleotide sequence: TGTGCCAGCAAGGGACAGGGCGTCGCTTCTAATGAAAAACTGTTTTTT. As protein: CASKGQGVASNEKLFF.

The chain recombines TRBV10-1 with TRBJ2-1, with 14 bases aligning to TRBD2. The CDR3 is 15 residues long. V lost 6 bases, J lost 9 bases, and 7 bases stayed unmatched. The germline V gene encodes CDR1 WNHNN and CDR2 SYGVQD (reference sequence). The CDR3 spells CASSRTSGGTIEQFF. The CDR3 DNA sequence: TGCGCCAGCAGCCGGACTAGCGGGGGGACGATTGAGCAGTTCTTC.

V and J are TRBV18 and TRBJ1-1, with TRBD1 identical over 7 bases. V lost 5 bases to trimming and J lost 3 bases; unmatched junction nucleotides: 6. CDR1 and CDR2 (germline): KGHSH, LQKENI. The CDR3 runs 14 residues. The CDR3 DNA is TGTGCCAGCTCAGAAACTACAGGGGACACTGAAGCTTTCTTT. As protein: CASSETTGDTEAFF.

The gene calls are TRBV6-5 and TRBJ2-3; maybe TRBD1 (6 bases). This CDR3 is built from 15 residues. V shed 5 bases and J shed 0 bases, with 12 bases lying between them. Germline V gene sequence: CDR1 MNHEY, CDR2 SVGAGI. The CDR3 protein is CASSPRQASTDTQYF. In DNA form, the CDR3 reads TGTGCCAGCAGTCCGCGACAGGCTAGCACAGATACGCAGTATTTT.

The V call is TRBV24-1, the J call TRBJ1-2, with D hard to call. CDR1 KGHDR and CDR2 SFDVKD come from the germline V gene. Trimming removed 4 bases from V and 8 bases from J, with 16 bases in between. This CDR3 has 14 amino acids. CDR3 nucleotide sequence: TGTGCCACCAGTGACCGGAACGTGTGGCGGGGCTACACCTTC. Its protein product is CATSDRNVWRGYTF.

The V gene is TRBV7-9, the J gene TRBJ2-1; D not resolved. Trimming stripped 1 base from V and 6 bases from J, with 7 bases between. Germline V CDR1 and CDR2: SEHNR, FQNEAQ (reference sequence). The CDR3 loop spans 13 amino acids. CDR3 coding DNA: TGTGCCAGCAGCTTAGACAGTCTCAATGAGCAGTTCTTC. Translating it yields CASSLDSLNEQFF. The full variable domain, its missing parts supplied by reference TRBV7-9 and TRBJ2-1, is DTGVSQNPRHKITKRGQNVTFRCDPISEHNRLYWYRQTLGQGPEFLTYFQNEAQLEKSRLLSDRFSAERPKGSFSTLEIQRTEQGDSAMYLCASSLDSLNEQFFGPGTRLTVL.